Below are 22 T cell receptor beta chains sequenced from a single sample in a study of T-cell memory formation after mild COVID-19 (dated by TCRdb to the early 2020s). Libraries were prepared through 5' RACE. TCRdb lists the instrument as Illumina NovaSeq 6000. The raw public data were reprocessed by TCRdb itself: fastp quality trimming at Q25, MiXCR clonotype calling, in-frame beta chains only. Rows with one shared CDR3 protein collapse into an entry with the most common genes and DNA. This sample has hundreds of thousands of distinct CDR3 sequences in its table, and roughly 19% of those were observed once. The ten largest clones capture approximately 21% of the sample. Sequencing used PBMCs or a T cell subset sorted from them (not recorded which). Every receptor here comes from a man younger than 35 who had mild COVID-19 (a few samples of this study predate the infection). The sample titles of this study are shuffled in the database, so cell type and time point are left out; the donor was told from shared clones.

CDR3 protein: CASSQAAGVSYEQYF. Written as DNA, the CDR3 is TGCGCCAGCAGCCAAGCAGCAGGGGTCTCCTACGAGCAGTACTTC. The chain joins TRBV4-1 to TRBJ2-7; the D gene is possibly TRBD1 (6 bases). The length of the CDR3 is 15 residues. The V end was cut by 1 base, the J end by 0 bases, with 10 bases between. In germline, CDR1 is MGHRA, CDR2 YSYEKL.

The chain has TRBV29-1 and TRBJ2-5; D may correspond to TRBD1 or TRBD2 (5 bases each). V lost 3 bases to trimming and J lost 3 bases, with 11 bases between them. Germline CDR1 SQVTM, CDR2 ANQGSEA. The CDR3 loop spans 13 amino acids. The CDR3 nucleotides are TGCAGCGTTGACGAGGGGAGAAAAGAGACCCAGTACTTC. Amino acid sequence: CSVDEGRKETQYF.

The chain is built from TRBV4-3 and TRBJ2-1, with D unclear. V was cut by 1 base and J by 7 bases, with 17 bases left in between. CDR3 length: 16 residues. Germline values: CDR1 LGHNA, CDR2 YSLEER. The CDR3, as DNA: TGCGCCAGCAGCCAAGCCCACGCCAGGTCTACGAATGAGCAGTTCTTC. This gives the protein CASSQAHARSTNEQFF.

This clonotype turned up a few times. This chain connects TRBV5-1 to TRBJ2-2; the match to TRBD1 covers 10 bases. The germline gives CDR1 SGHRS, CDR2 YFSETQ. The CDR3 is 16 amino acids. V shed 2 bases, J shed 2 bases, and the junction held 3 bases outside the gene matches. The CDR3 reads CASSFGDRGNTGELFF. The CDR3 coding sequence is TGCGCCAGCAGCTTCGGGGACAGGGGAAACACCGGGGAGCTGTTTTTT.

This clonotype has a handful of counts. The chain uses TRBV29-1 and TRBJ1-2; TRBD1 might be the D (5 bases). V lost 0 bases and J lost 7, with 9 bases in between. This CDR3 is built from 12 residues. The germline CDR1 and CDR2 sequences are SQVTM and ANQGSEA. CDR3 bases: TGCAGCGTTGAAGATCATGGGGGTGGCTACACCTTC. Its translation is CSVEDHGGGYTF.

The chain couples TRBV4-3 to TRBJ2-5; TRBD2 matches at 7 bases. Germline V lookup: CDR1 LGHNA, CDR2 YSLEER. The CDR3 extends over 16 amino acids. V lost 3 bases, J lost 0 bases, and 7 bases stayed unmatched. The DNA of the CDR3 is TGCGCCAGCAGCCAGTCGACTAGCCTGTACCAAGAGACCCAGTACTTC. Amino acid sequence: CASSQSTSLYQETQYF.

This clonotype was detected only a few times. V gene TRBV5-6 combines with J gene TRBJ2-7; D might be TRBD2 (6 bases). Trimming removed 4 bases from V and 5 bases from J, with 16 bases in between. The CDR3 totals 14 residues. The germline V gene encodes CDR1 SGHDT and CDR2 YYEEEE. For the CDR3, the DNA is TGTGCCAGCAGCCAGGGACTGGGGTCCCACGAGCAGTACGTC. Protein: CASSQGLGSHEQYV.

This clonotype was observed a few times. V usage is TRBV20-1 and J usage is TRBJ1-2; 8 nucleotides line up with TRBD1. V shed 5 bases, J shed 4 bases, and the junction held 3 bases outside the gene matches. There are 12 residues in the CDR3. Germline V gene data show CDR1 as DFQATT and CDR2 as SNEGSKA (reference sequence). For the CDR3, the DNA is TGCAGTGCTCCAGGGGGCATCTATGGCTACACCTTC. Translating gives CSAPGGIYGYTF.

The chain couples TRBV7-2 to TRBJ1-5; D may be TRBD1 (5 bases). The V and J ends lost 1 base and 4 bases respectively, with 14 bases between them. The CDR3 extends over 16 amino acids. Looked up from germline, CDR1 is SGHTA and CDR2 is FQGNSA. CDR3 nucleotides: TGTGCCAGCAGCTTAGTAGGCTGGGACGGGAATCAGCCCCAGCATTTT. Amino acid sequence: CASSLVGWDGNQPQHF.

V and J are TRBV28 and TRBJ2-7; D gene unclear. The CDR3 extends over 16 amino acids. The germline V gene encodes CDR1 MDHEN and CDR2 SYDVKM. Trimming removed 3 bases from V and 3 bases from J, with 18 bases in between. The CDR3 region is CASSFSAGRRYYEQYV. CDR3 bases: TGTGCCAGCAGTTTTAGTGCCGGACGTAGGTACTACGAGCAGTACGTC.

J is TRBJ2-5 and V is TRBV29-1; D is possibly TRBD2 (6 bases). The CDR3 sequence is 14 residues long. The germline V and J ends were trimmed by 7 bases and 7 bases, with 22 bases remaining between them. Looked up from germline, CDR1 is SQVTM and CDR2 is ANQGSEA. CDR3 sequence reads: CSATTGTHEGTQYF. DNA of the CDR3: TGCAGCGCAACAACCGGGACTCATGAGGGGACCCAGTACTTC.

This chain connects TRBV28 to TRBJ2-5, with TRBD2 matching over 7 bases. The germline gives CDR1 MDHEN, CDR2 SYDVKM. V was pared by 6 bases and J by 5 bases, with 12 bases of the junction left unmatched. The CDR3 is 15 amino acids. The DNA for the CDR3 is TGTGCCAGCAGCCCCGGGGAGGGCTCGGTGGAGACCCAGTACTTC. Encoded protein: CASSPGEGSVETQYF.

This clonotype was observed a handful of times. The rearrangement uses TRBV28 and TRBJ1-4; D not resolved. The V end lost 4 bases, the J end lost 0 bases, and 6 bases lay between the germline ends. The CDR3 has 14 amino acids. Germline V gives CDR1 MDHEN, CDR2 SYDVKM. CDR3 bases: TGTGCCAGCAGTTGGGCCACAACTAATGAAAAACTGTTTTTT. It is translated as CASSWATTNEKLFF.

This clonotype was seen a handful of times. The chain combines TRBV10-3 with TRBJ2-7, with 8 bases fitting TRBD1. Germline-derived CDR1 and CDR2 are ENHRY and SYGVKD. There are 14 residues in the CDR3. V lost 11 bases, J lost 5 bases, and 14 bases stayed unmatched. The CDR3, as DNA: TGTGCCGCCGCGCCTCAGGGGGCTAGCAACGAGCAGTACTTC. As protein: CAAAPQGASNEQYF.

In its sample, this clonotype was seen a few times. This chain joins TRBV3-1 and TRBJ1-5; TRBD1 matches at 10 bases. This CDR3 comprises 14 residues. The V segment lost 8 bases and the J segment 1 base; nucleotides outside the gene matches: 2. Germline CDR1 LGHDT, CDR2 YNNKEL (reference sequence). The CDR3 DNA is TGTGCCAGCGGACAGGGGGTAAGCAATCAGCCCCAGCATTTT. Translated: CASGQGVSNQPQHF. Variable domain in full (rest from reference TRBV3-1 and TRBJ1-5): DTAVSQTPKYLVTQMGNDKSIKCEQNLGHDTMYWYKQDSKKFLKIMFSYNNKELIINETVPNRFSPKSPDKAHLNLHINSLELGDSAVYFCASGQGVSNQPQHFGDGTRLSIL.

This clonotype was seen only a few times. The chain couples TRBV3-1 to TRBJ2-2; TRBD2 is a possible D gene (5 bases). V lost 4 bases and J 5 bases, leaving 17 bases between the germline ends. CDR3 size: 16 residues. The germline V gene has CDR1 LGHDT and CDR2 YNNKEL (reference sequence). DNA of the CDR3: TGTGCCAGCAGCCTAAGAGGACGGAGGTTAACCGGGGAGCTGTTTTTT. It encodes CASSLRGRRLTGELFF.

V gene TRBV24-1 combines with J gene TRBJ1-2; 8 bases align to TRBD1. The germline gives CDR1 KGHDR, CDR2 SFDVKD. This CDR3 region has 14 residues. Trimming at V came to 8 bases and at J to 3 bases, leaving 7 bases not matched to a gene. The CDR3 reads CATNIRTGHYGYTF. The DNA of the CDR3 is TGTGCCACCAATATCCGGACAGGGCACTATGGCTACACCTTC.

The CDR3 loop reads CASSLDRMWGAQETQYF. Here the CDR3 DNA reads TGTGCCAGCAGCTTAGATCGGATGTGGGGGGCCCAAGAGACCCAGTACTTC. This chain connects TRBV11-2 to TRBJ2-5; D may match TRBD1 or TRBD2 (6 bases each). The CDR3 runs 17 residues. Germline V gives CDR1 SGHAT, CDR2 FQNNGV. V lost 0 bases and J lost 1, with 15 bases in between.

This clonotype was seen ten or more times. This chain joins TRBV11-2 and TRBJ2-1, with D possibly TRBD2 on 5 matching bases. The CDR3 has 14 amino acids. V shed 0 bases and J shed 6 bases, with 9 bases lying between them. CDR1 is SGHAT, CDR2 FQNNGV, per germline. The CDR3 DNA follows: TGTGCCAGCAGCTTAGAAACCAGCGGCAATGAGCAGTTCTTC. Protein sequence: CASSLETSGNEQFF.

The CDR3 DNA sequence: TGTGCCAGCAGTCGATCCAGGTTAGGGAACACTGAAGCTTTCTTT. Translating gives CASSRSRLGNTEAFF. The J gene is TRBJ1-1, the V gene TRBV25-1, with D unclear. Germline CDR1 and CDR2: MGHDK and SYGVNS. CDR3 length: 15 residues. V shed 5 bases and J shed 1 base, with 14 bases lying between them.

This chain links TRBV7-2 with TRBJ2-5; 7 positions agree with TRBD1. Looked up from germline, CDR1 is SGHTA and CDR2 is FQGNSA. The CDR3 contains 13 residues. V was pared by 5 bases and J by 3 bases, with 3 bases of the junction left unmatched. The CDR3 here is CASSITGEETQYF. CDR3 bases: TGTGCCAGCAGCATTACAGGGGAAGAGACCCAGTACTTC.

This rearrangement joins TRBV12-3 or TRBV12-4 to TRBJ2-3; TRBD1 agrees at 8 bases. After removal of 1 base from V and 0 bases from J, the junction contained 3 bases not matched to a gene. The CDR3 is made up of 16 amino acids. The CDR3 region is CASSLVQGVSTDTQYF. DNA of the CDR3: TGTGCCAGCAGTTTAGTACAGGGGGTGAGCACAGATACGCAGTATTTT.